A single sample is the source of the 17 T cell receptor beta chains below, sequenced in a study of T cells after yellow fever vaccination (dated by TCRdb to about 2019). Receptor libraries were prepared by 5' RACE. Sequencer: Illumina HiSeq 2500. In TCRdb, the public reads were trimmed at Q25 with fastp and aligned with MiXCR, with productive beta chains retained. Duplicate CDR3 protein sequences are folded into a single record with the most common DNA and genes. For this sample there are a few hundred thousand distinct CDR3 sequences; about 8.7% appear just once. Clones ranked in the top ten supply approximately 19% of the sample. Reading the label with the study, this specimen's treatment or condition is: live attenuated yellow fever vaccine strain. The starting material was PBMCs, obtained on the day of the first yellow fever vaccination. Receptor source: a man aged 18-30 years who received the YFV17D yellow fever vaccine.

The chain joins TRBV9 to TRBJ2-1; 12 bases agree with TRBD2. There are 17 residues in the CDR3. After removal of 0 bases from V and 8 bases from J, the junction contained 9 bases not matched to a gene. CDR1 and CDR2 from the germline V gene are SGDLS and YYNGEE. CDR3 region: CASSVATLAGGPHEQFF. In DNA, the CDR3 is TGTGCCAGCAGCGTAGCTACACTAGCGGGGGGCCCCCATGAGCAGTTCTTC. Full variable domain (remainder filled in from reference TRBV9 and TRBJ2-1): DSGVTQTPKHLITATGQRVTLRCSPRSGDLSVYWYQQSLDQGLQFLIQYYNGEERAKGNILERFSAQQFPDLHSELNLSSLELGDSALYFCASSVATLAGGPHEQFFGPGTRLTVL.

For this clonotype: The DNA is omitted, as the CDR3 cannot be located on it reliably, and the CDR3 follows TCRdb's listing. The chain recombines TRBV11-2 with TRBJ2-7. The CDR3 sequence runs 19 residues, both termini included. Germline CDR1 and CDR2: SGHAT and FQNNGV. This chain's CDR3 is CASSLLQWKSSTSVEEQYV.

The V and J genes are TRBV11-2 and TRBJ1-2; D is uncertain. CDR1 and CDR2 (germline): SGHAT, FQNNGV. CDR3 length: 15 residues. The germline V and J ends were trimmed by 1 base and 8 bases, with 17 bases remaining between them. The CDR3 sequence: CASSLGRSVLSGYTF. In DNA, the CDR3 is TGTGCCAGCAGCTTAGGACGGAGCGTTCTTTCGGGCTACACCTTC.

This clonotype was seen a few times. DNA of the CDR3: TGTGCCAGCAGCCAAGTGTTGGGGGATGAGCAGTTCTTC. This encodes CASSQVLGDEQFF. The chain recombines TRBV14 with TRBJ2-1; the D gene could be TRBD1 or TRBD2 (5 bases each). V was trimmed by 1 base and J by 8 bases, leaving 9 bases between them. CDR3 size: 13 residues. The germline V gene encodes CDR1 SGHDN and CDR2 FVKESK.

This clonotype appeared a few times. V gene TRBV7-2 combines with J gene TRBJ1-6; D is possibly TRBD1 (6 bases). Trimming stripped 1 base from V and 9 bases from J, with 16 bases between. The germline V gene encodes CDR1 SGHTA and CDR2 FQGNSA. CDR3 size: 16 residues. This CDR3 is CASSLDSAGVASPLHF. CDR3 bases: TGTGCCAGCAGCTTAGATTCGGCAGGGGTTGCTTCACCCCTCCACTTT.

This clonotype has more than one count but fewer than ten. The rearrangement joins TRBV18 to TRBJ2-3; 10 nucleotides align to TRBD2. CDR1 KGHSH and CDR2 LQKENI come from the germline V gene. V lost 3 bases to trimming and J lost 2 bases; unmatched junction nucleotides: 5. This CDR3 contains 16 residues. The CDR3 DNA follows: TGTGCCAGCTCACCTGTAGCGGGGGGCTCCACAGATACGCAGTATTTT. This gives the protein CASSPVAGGSTDTQYF.

This clonotype was counted a few times. The genes are TRBV6-5 and TRBJ2-2; tentative D call: TRBD2 (5 bases). Deletions cut 0 bases from V and 6 bases from J, with 8 bases between. Germline V gives CDR1 MNHEY, CDR2 SVGAGI. The CDR3 has 14 amino acids. The CDR3 bases are TGTGCCAGCAGTTACTCTGGCGGGTCCGGGGAGCTGTTTTTT. Translating gives CASSYSGGSGELFF.

This clonotype was recorded many times. The J gene is TRBJ2-3, the V gene TRBV15, with 11 bases aligning to TRBD2. This CDR3 has 21 amino acids. V shed 0 bases and J 2 bases; nucleotides not matched to a gene: 16. Germline V gene sequence: CDR1 LNHNV, CDR2 YYDKDF (reference sequence). The CDR3 region has the DNA TGTGCCACCAGCAGAGATGTACGGGGGACTAGCGGTCCTTTCAACACAGATACGCAGTATTTT. Translation gives CATSRDVRGTSGPFNTDTQYF.

Only a few counts were recorded for this clonotype. The chain joins TRBV24-1 to TRBJ2-1; 7 bases match TRBD1. This CDR3 has 16 amino acids. J was trimmed by 2 bases and V by 2 bases; bases with no gene match: 5. The germline gives CDR1 KGHDR, CDR2 SFDVKD. CDR3: CATSDSTGTAYNEQFF. The CDR3 coding sequence is TGTGCCACCAGTGATTCAACCGGGACAGCCTACAATGAGCAGTTCTTC.

This clonotype was detected only a few times. The rearrangement links TRBV12-3 or TRBV12-4 to TRBJ1-5, with D unresolved. Trimming took off 4 bases at V and 0 bases at J, with 16 bases between the two ends. The CDR3 is 17 residues long. The CDR3 bases are TGTGCCAGCAGTTCGGAATTAGGATCATTTAGCAATCAGCCCCAGCATTTT. It encodes CASSSELGSFSNQPQHF.

The genes are TRBV28 and TRBJ1-2; D is unresolved. Looked up from germline, CDR1 is MDHEN and CDR2 is SYDVKM. This CDR3 contains 14 residues. Trimming cost V 9 bases and J 3 bases, with 17 bases left between them. The CDR3 bases are TGTGCCAGTAGGTCAGGAGCGGGCTACTATGGCTACACCTTC. The encoded protein is CASRSGAGYYGYTF.

This clonotype was observed many times. This chain uses TRBV25-1 with TRBJ1-1; 7 bases are a match to TRBD1. Germline trimming cut 8 bases from V and 2 bases from J; bases unmatched to any gene: 14. The CDR3 sequence is 16 residues long. Germline assignment: CDR1 MGHDK and CDR2 SYGVNS. The CDR3 DNA reads as TGTGCCAGCTCATTAGGGACAGCCAATTTAAACACTGAAGCTTTCTTT. Translating gives CASSLGTANLNTEAFF.

J is TRBJ2-7 and V is TRBV7-2; D is unresolved. This CDR3 is built from 13 residues. Between the trimmed V and J ends, which lost 1 base and 3 bases, there was a span of 7 bases. The germline gives CDR1 SGHTA, CDR2 FQGNSA. As DNA, the CDR3 is TGTGCCAGCAGCTTAGTTTGGGGCTACGAGCAGTACTTC. Translated: CASSLVWGYEQYF. The whole variable domain, filled in from reference TRBV7-2 and TRBJ2-7, reads GAGVSQSPSNKVTEKGKDVELRCDPISGHTALYWYRQSLGQGLEFLIYFQGNSAPDKSGLPSDRFSAERTGGSVSTLTIQRTQQEDSAVYLCASSLVWGYEQYFGPGTRLTVT.

The chain couples TRBV20-1 to TRBJ2-1, with 9 bases identical to TRBD1. CDR3 length: 16 residues. The ends lost 3 bases at V and 8 bases at J; junction bases unmatched: 14. Germline V gives CDR1 DFQATT, CDR2 SNEGSKA (reference sequence). This chain's CDR3 is CSASTIRDRVKDEQFF. CDR3 nucleotide sequence: TGCAGTGCTAGCACAATCCGGGACAGGGTGAAGGATGAGCAGTTCTTC.

Ten or more counts support this clonotype. The chain employs TRBV6-5 and TRBJ2-1; the match to TRBD1 covers 8 bases. Trimming took 2 bases from V and 5 from J; bases not matched to a gene: 5. This CDR3 has 15 residues. Germline V gives CDR1 MNHEY, CDR2 SVGAGI. The CDR3 is CASSYGDRINNEQFF. CDR3 nucleotide sequence: TGTGCCAGCAGTTACGGGGACAGGATAAACAATGAGCAGTTCTTC.

The chain recombines TRBV7-9 with TRBJ2-4; maybe TRBD2 (7 bases). Trimming shortened V by 4 bases and J by 1 base, and 17 bases separated the two germline ends. This CDR3 is 17 amino acids long. In germline, CDR1 is SEHNR, CDR2 FQNEAQ (reference sequence). CDR3 amino acids: CASSWGPGGEAKNIQYF. The CDR3, as DNA: TGTGCCAGCAGCTGGGGGCCGGGGGGAGAGGCCAAAAACATTCAGTACTTC.

This clonotype was detected a few times. J is TRBJ2-1 and V is TRBV28; the match to TRBD1 covers 7 bases. The length of the CDR3 is 13 residues. Germline values: CDR1 MDHEN, CDR2 SYDVKM. Losses at the gene ends were 6 bases for V and 14 bases for J; bases not matched to a gene: 13. CDR3 in DNA: TGTGCCAGCAGCTCCCAAGAGGGGCAGGGGGAGTTCTTC. Protein sequence: CASSSQEGQGEFF.